This is a list of T cell receptor beta chains from one sample in a study of regulatory T cells in long-lasting Graves disease. TCRdb re-analysed the multiplex PCR reads in MiXCR, keeping a single row per CDR3 protein. The sample contains 250,000 to 300,000 distinct CDR3 sequences, about 20% of which appear only once. The data were also submitted as part of a second study, on T cells in Graves' hyperthyroidism and ophthalmopathy.

Sequenced here: peripheral blood mononuclear cells (PBMCs), sampled at new diagnosis, from a patient treated with antithyroid drugs. The source of these receptors is a woman in her twenties or thirties with Graves disease. Both conserved end residues are trimmed from each CDR3. Fields, in order: J gene, V gene, CDR3 protein.

TRBJ2-3 | TRBV19 | ASSMTGGFRSDTQY
TRBJ1-4 | TRBV27 | ASSIRQNEKLF
TRBJ1-1 | TRBV7-2 | ASSSRWVNTEAF
TRBJ1-5 | TRBV14 | ASSAQSNQPQH
TRBJ1-6 | TRBV11-2 | ASSEGGRSPLH
TRBJ1-1 | TRBV29-1 | SVRGQHTEAF
TRBJ1-2 | TRBV4-1 | ASSQDKQGWRYGYT
TRBJ2-5 | TRBV12-3/TRBV12-4 | ASSPPGGRETQY
TRBJ1-5 | TRBV18 | ASSLDRNSNQPQH
TRBJ1-5 | TRBV6-1 | ASSRDRNQPQH
TRBJ2-3 | TRBV6-2/TRBV6-3 | ASTNPSGRGTDTQY
TRBJ1-1 | TRBV6-1 | ASRKSGDTEAF
TRBJ2-3 | TRBV10-1 | ASRGSTDTQY
TRBJ2-1 | TRBV2 | ASRGLAGAYNAQF
TRBJ1-1 | TRBV19 | ASNLLGAENTEAF
TRBJ1-2 | TRBV6-1 | AAVDGFYGYT